Listed here is a single T cell receptor (beta chain). Antigen unknown. This specimen belongs to a study of T cells in Graves' hyperthyroidism and ophthalmopathy. Study information: Peripheral blood was collected at initial diagnosis, before any treatment.

It was RNA transcripts that yielded the amplified TCR beta CDR3 regions. The HTBI primer set drove a first-round RT-PCR of the TCR CDR3. A single record per CDR3 protein comes from TCRdb applying MiXCR to the multiplex PCR reads. The data show hundreds of thousands of distinct CDR3 sequences, with about 38% seen just once and 8.9% held by the top ten. Uncontrolled infection, other autoimmune disease, pregnancy or lactation disqualified patients from enrolment. Deletions cut 6 bases from V and 1 base from J, with 12 bases between. This CDR3 region has 14 residues. Study-level results: Stable hyperthyroidism and ophthalmopathy were separated using 13 V-J signatures. Blood also contained most expanded thyroid clonotypes above 0.001.

The genes are TRBV12-3 or TRBV12-4 and TRBJ1-1; D remains unclear. The TCR originated in a man aged 18-30 years with Graves' hyperthyroidism. Material for sequencing was blood. The CDR3 region is CASSTSNENTEAFF. The CDR3 DNA follows: TGTGCCAGCAGCACCAGCAATGAGAACACTGAAGCTTTCTTT.